These 5 T cell receptor beta chains originate from one sample sequenced in a study of graft-versus-host responses after intestinal transplantation. Data came from immunoSEQ multiplex PCR; TCRdb stores just in-frame clones and leaves some out. The sample lists under 50,000 clones; more than 80% were seen once. The source was PBMCs, collected roughly 110 weeks after intestinal transplantation. These receptor sequences come from a human patient who received an intestinal transplant, so some T cells may come from the graft donor.

The CDR3 here is CASSIIRVAGTGELFF. CDR3 in DNA: TGTGCCAGTAGTATTATCAGGGTAGCGGGCACCGGGGAGCTGTTTTTT. The chain combines TRBV19 with TRBJ2-2, with 7 bases identical to TRBD2. After removal of 3 bases from V and 4 bases from J, the junction contained 8 bases not matched to a gene. This CDR3 spans 16 amino acids. The germline gives CDR1 LNHDA, CDR2 SQIVND (reference sequence).

The J gene is TRBJ2-7, the V gene TRBV6-5, with 9 bases that match TRBD1. Germline V gene lookup returns CDR1 MNHEY and CDR2 SVGAGI. This CDR3 spans 14 amino acids. After removal of 5 bases from V and 4 bases from J, the junction contained 6 bases not matched to a gene. CDR3 sequence reads: CASSTGQGSYEQYF. The CDR3 coding sequence is TGTGCCAGCAGTACGGGACAGGGATCTTACGAGCAGTACTTC.

V usage is TRBV6-5 and J usage is TRBJ1-1, with 9 bases lining up with TRBD1. Germline V gene lookup returns CDR1 MNHEY and CDR2 SVGAGI. The V gene end was trimmed by 4 bases and the J gene end by 6 bases; junction bases not matched to a gene: 9. The CDR3 runs 15 residues. CDR3 sequence: CASSSAGQGNPEAFF. DNA for the CDR3: TGTGCCAGCAGTTCCGCGGGACAGGGTAATCCTGAAGCTTTCTTT.

V and J are TRBV6-6 and TRBJ1-4, with unresolved D. Germline V gene sequence: CDR1 MNHNY, CDR2 SVGAGI (reference sequence). The CDR3 has 13 residues. Between the trimmed V and J ends, which lost 7 bases and 8 bases, there was a span of 14 bases. This chain's CDR3 is CASTPQMGEKLFF. DNA of the CDR3: TGTGCCAGCACCCCTCAAATGGGGGAAAAACTGTTTTTT.

V is TRBV7-9 and J is TRBJ1-3; a possible D gene is TRBD1 (6 bases). Germline loops: CDR1 SEHNR, CDR2 FQNEAQ (reference sequence). This CDR3 comprises 18 residues. Deletions cut 4 bases from V and 1 base from J, with 20 bases between. The CDR3 reads CASSSPTTMRGSGNTIYF. Here the CDR3 DNA reads TGTGCCAGCAGCTCCCCCACCACCATGAGGGGGTCTGGAAACACCATATATTTT. Drawing the rest from reference TRBV7-9 and TRBJ1-3, the complete variable domain is DTGVSQNPRHKITKRGQNVTFRCDPISEHNRLYWYRQTLGQGPEFLTYFQNEAQLEKSRLLSDRFSAERPKGSFSTLEIQRTEQGDSAMYLCASSSPTTMRGSGNTIYFGEGSWLTVV.